The next 23 T cell receptor beta chains were all read from a single sample in a study of T cells in Graves' hyperthyroidism and ophthalmopathy. RNA transcripts provided the source from which TCR beta CDR3 regions were amplified. The primer set for the first-round RT-PCR of the TCR CDR3 was HTBI. Using its own MiXCR run on the multiplex PCR reads, TCRdb lists one record per CDR3 protein. The sample contains around 400,000 distinct CDR3 sequences, 13% to 15% of which appear only once. The sequenced sample was blood. All receptors derive from a woman aged 60-75 years with Graves' ophthalmopathy.

This clonotype came up many times. This sequence joins TRBV30 and TRBJ1-5; the D gene is possibly TRBD1 (6 bases). V was clipped by 2 bases and J by 6 bases, with 20 bases between them. This CDR3 is built from 16 residues. Germline-derived CDR1 and CDR2 are GTSNPN and SVGIG (reference sequence). This chain's CDR3 is CAWSLLGPGAGQPQHF. The CDR3 coding sequence is TGTGCCTGGAGTTTGTTAGGACCGGGGGCCGGTCAGCCCCAGCATTTT.

This rearrangement joins TRBV7-9 to TRBJ2-3; D gene uncertain. V lost 3 bases to trimming and J lost 2 bases, with 12 bases between them. This CDR3 has 15 amino acids. Germline V gene lookup returns CDR1 SEHNR and CDR2 FQNEAQ (reference sequence). The CDR3 reads CASSFSSQFTDTQYF. CDR3 nucleotide sequence: TGTGCCAGCAGCTTCAGCAGCCAGTTCACAGATACGCAGTATTTT.

This clonotype was detected ten times or more. This rearrangement joins TRBV7-9 to TRBJ2-6, with D perhaps matching TRBD2 (6 bases). V was shortened by 7 bases and J by 2 bases, with 9 bases between the two germline ends. Germline V gives CDR1 SEHNR, CDR2 FQNEAQ (reference sequence). The CDR3 length is 14 residues. CDR3 sequence reads: CASTPGAGANVLTF. Here the CDR3 DNA reads TGTGCCAGCACCCCGGGGGCTGGGGCCAACGTCCTGACTTTC.

This clonotype occurred once. The V and J genes are TRBV28 and TRBJ1-2; 9 nucleotides line up with TRBD1. Per the germline V gene, CDR1 is MDHEN and CDR2 is SYDVKM. The CDR3 length is 13 residues. The DNA for the CDR3 is TGTGTCCACAGTACAGGGGGCGGTTATGGCTACACCTTC. It yields the protein CVHSTGGGYGYTF.

This clonotype was seen at least ten times. CDR3 nucleotide sequence: TGCGCCAGCAGCTCCGGGACGGTCTATGGCTACACCTTC. Protein sequence: CASSSGTVYGYTF. V usage is TRBV5-1 and J usage is TRBJ1-2; D possibly corresponds to TRBD1 (5 bases). Germline-derived CDR1 and CDR2 are SGHRS and YFSETQ. The length of the CDR3 is 13 residues. V was clipped by 3 bases and J by 4 bases, with 10 bases between them. The whole variable domain, filled in from reference TRBV5-1 and TRBJ1-2, reads KAGVTQTPRYLIKTRGQQVTLSCSPISGHRSVSWYQQTPGQGLQFLFEYFSETQRNKGNFPGRFSGRQFSNSRSEMNVSTLELGDSALYLCASSSGTVYGYTFGSGTRLTVV.

This clonotype was found a few times. The V and J genes are TRBV30 and TRBJ2-5, with a tentative D call TRBD1 (6 bases). Germline loops: CDR1 GTSNPN, CDR2 SVGIG (reference sequence). V was cut by 5 bases and J by 3 bases, with 13 bases left in between. The CDR3 spans 13 residues. This CDR3 is CAWEPGQKETQYF. In DNA, the CDR3 is TGTGCCTGGGAACCGGGACAAAAAGAGACCCAGTACTTC.

As concerns this clonotype: The junction differs from germline at one of its ends, possibly a read error. This chain connects TRBV4-1 to TRBJ2-7; tentatively, D is TRBD2 (6 bases). The CDR3 has 17 residues. CDR1 and CDR2 (germline): MGHRA, YSYEKL. Written as DNA, the CDR3 is TGTGCCAGCAGCCCCCAGGCCGGGACTCGGGGCCCCTACGAGCAGTACTTC. Encoded protein: CASSPQAGTRGPYEQYF.

This clonotype was seen at least ten times. The J gene is TRBJ2-7, the V gene TRBV11-2; D possibly corresponds to TRBD1 (6 bases). V was clipped by 5 bases and J by 6 bases, with 17 bases between them. Germline CDR1 SGHAT, CDR2 FQNNGV. The CDR3 consists of 14 residues. The CDR3 loop reads CASSLLIQGSEQYF. The CDR3 nucleotides read TGTGCCAGCAGCCTACTTATACAGGGTTCCGAGCAGTACTTC.

V gene TRBV2 combines with J gene TRBJ1-1; D uncertain. The V gene lost 4 bases and the J gene lost 5 bases, with 14 bases spanning the gap. CDR3 length: 14 residues. Germline values: CDR1 SNHLY, CDR2 FYNNEI. The CDR3 spells CASSALVRRTEAFF. In nucleotides, the CDR3 is TGTGCCAGCAGTGCTCTGGTGAGGAGGACTGAAGCTTTCTTT.

CDR3 DNA: TGTGCCAGTAGTATAGTCACCGGACAGGAAGCTTTCTTT. Its translation is CASSIVTGQEAFF. The chain combines TRBV19 with TRBJ1-1; D is perhaps TRBD1 (6 bases). Germline V lookup: CDR1 LNHDA, CDR2 SQIVND (reference sequence). This CDR3 has 13 amino acids. V was cut by 1 base and J by 8 bases, with 11 bases left in between.

This clonotype was seen many times. The V and J genes are TRBV20-1 and TRBJ2-5, with TRBD1 matching 7 bases. Germline lookup yields CDR1 DFQATT and CDR2 SNEGSKA (reference sequence). V shed 5 bases, J shed 6 bases, and the junction held 15 bases outside the gene matches. The CDR3 is 15 residues long. CDR3 residues: CSAGTGEKGWQTQYF. CDR3 nucleotides: TGCAGTGCTGGCACAGGGGAGAAGGGTTGGCAGACCCAGTACTTC.

This clonotype was detected many times. The J gene is TRBJ2-1, the V gene TRBV20-1, with D perhaps given as TRBD1 or TRBD2 (5 bases each). The CDR3 has 13 residues. V lost 2 bases and J 8 bases, leaving 13 bases between the germline ends. Per germline, CDR1 DFQATT and CDR2 SNEGSKA (reference sequence). CDR3 sequence: CSARPTRGHEQFF. Here the CDR3 DNA reads TGCAGTGCTAGACCCACTAGGGGCCATGAGCAGTTCTTC.

This clonotype was observed many times. The chain employs TRBV30 and TRBJ1-1; no reliable D call. V lost 7 bases to trimming and J lost 5 bases, with 17 bases between them. Germline CDR1 reads GTSNPN; CDR2 reads SVGIG (reference sequence). The CDR3 has 13 residues. CDR3 region: CASDHARETEAFF. CDR3 nucleotide sequence: TGTGCCTCCGACCATGCGCGGGAAACTGAAGCTTTCTTT.

This clonotype was recorded many times. The chain joins TRBV4-1 to TRBJ2-7; 7 bases agree with TRBD2. The V segment lost 0 bases and the J segment 5 bases; nucleotides outside the gene matches: 7. CDR3 length: 15 amino acids. CDR1 MGHRA and CDR2 YSYEKL come from the germline V gene. In DNA, the CDR3 is TGCGCCAGCAGCCAAGATCTGGGGAGGGCCGACGAGCAGTACTTC. It encodes CASSQDLGRADEQYF.

The chain recombines TRBV20-1 with TRBJ2-7; D unresolved. Trimming took 7 bases from V and 0 from J, leaving 13 bases between them. CDR1 and CDR2 from the germline V gene are DFQATT and SNEGSKA (reference sequence). The CDR3 spans 13 residues. CDR3 residues: CSGGLYGSYEQYF. The CDR3 DNA reads as TGCAGTGGCGGCCTTTATGGCTCCTACGAGCAGTACTTC.

This clonotype was observed at least ten times. The J gene is TRBJ2-7, the V gene TRBV28; a weak D match, TRBD2 (5 bases). The CDR3 extends over 13 amino acids. Looked up from germline, CDR1 is MDHEN and CDR2 is SYDVKM. V shed 6 bases and J shed 6 bases, with 15 bases lying between them. The CDR3, as DNA: TGTGCCAGCAGCCGAACGGGGTCGCTCGAGCAGTACTTC. It encodes CASSRTGSLEQYF.

The V call is TRBV19, the J call TRBJ1-6; D gene unclear. This CDR3 has 13 residues. Trimming shortened V by 3 bases and J by 7 bases, and 7 bases separated the two germline ends. Germline V gene lookup returns CDR1 LNHDA and CDR2 SQIVND (reference sequence). CDR3 region: CASSIGGNSPLHF. The CDR3 bases are TGTGCCAGTAGTATCGGCGGAAATTCACCCCTCCACTTT. Together with reference TRBV19 and TRBJ1-6, the CDR3 gives the full variable domain: DGGITQSPKYLFRKEGQNVTLSCEQNLNHDAMYWYRQDPGQGLRLIYYSQIVNDFQKGDIAEGYSVSREKKESFPLTVTSAQKNPTAFYLCASSIGGNSPLHFGNGTRLTVT.

The chain links TRBV4-1 to TRBJ2-7, with TRBD2 matching 10 bases. The germline V gene encodes CDR1 MGHRA and CDR2 YSYEKL. Germline trimming cut 1 base from V and 3 bases from J; bases unmatched to any gene: 6. The CDR3 runs to 16 residues. The CDR3 region has the DNA TGCGCCAGCAGCCAAGTAAGGTCTAGCGGGAGCTACGAGCAGTACTTC. This codes for CASSQVRSSGSYEQYF.

This clonotype has only a few counts. V gene TRBV2 combines with J gene TRBJ2-5, with a possible D match to TRBD2 (6 bases). The germline CDR1 and CDR2 sequences are SNHLY and FYNNEI. Trimming stripped 4 bases from V and 9 bases from J, with 21 bases between. This CDR3 has 15 residues. The CDR3 bases are TGTGCCAGCAGTGGAATTACCGGAGGGCCTAAGGCCCAGTACTTC. Translating gives CASSGITGGPKAQYF.

Details on this clonotype: Given a much more abundant clone one base away, this may be a read error. The rearrangement joins TRBV3-1 to TRBJ2-1; 12 bases map to TRBD2. V gave up 0 bases and J gave up 4 bases; unmatched junction bases: 7. The CDR3 sequence is 18 residues long. Germline V gene data show CDR1 as LGHDT and CDR2 as YNNKEL (reference sequence). The CDR3 loop reads CASSQDAPGLAGYNEQFF. The CDR3 DNA follows: TGTGCCAGCAGCCAAGACGCCCCGGGACTAGCGGGTTACAATGAGCAGTTCTTC.

In this sample, this clonotype turned up many times. The chain has TRBV7-9 and TRBJ2-1; 7 bases agree with TRBD1. Looked up from germline, CDR1 is SEHNR and CDR2 is FQNEAQ (reference sequence). Trimming took 5 bases from V and 8 from J; bases not matched to a gene: 6. The CDR3 totals 13 residues. CDR3 DNA sequence: TGTGCCAGCAGCCTCACAGGGGACGATGAGCAGTTCTTC. It encodes CASSLTGDDEQFF.

This clonotype was detected a few times. The chain has TRBV29-1 and TRBJ1-2, with a tentative D call TRBD1 (5 bases). The V and J ends lost 7 bases and 5 bases respectively, with 20 bases between them. Germline loops: CDR1 SQVTM, CDR2 ANQGSEA. The CDR3 consists of 14 residues. CDR3 nucleotide sequence: TGCAGCGCTCCCCCGACCGGGACTTTATATGGCTACACCTTC. Translated, it gives CSAPPTGTLYGYTF.

The chain couples TRBV15 to TRBJ2-1; 16 bases align to TRBD2. Trimming removed 0 bases from V and 10 bases from J; junction bases left unmatched: 6. CDR3 length: 17 residues. Germline V gives CDR1 LNHNV, CDR2 YYDKDF (reference sequence). The CDR3 protein is CATSRDQGLAGGGEQFF. For the CDR3, the DNA is TGTGCCACCAGCAGAGATCAGGGACTAGCGGGAGGGGGGGAGCAGTTCTTC.